This passage covers 10 T cell receptor beta chains from one sample sequenced in a study of CD8+ T cells in alopecia areata. Cells that came from pooled cutaneous lymph nodes were sorted using CD4, CD8alpha, NKG2D, NKG2ACE and other markers. Following RNA extraction, reverse transcription yielded cDNA that acted as the sequencing template. TCRdb's copy holds only in-frame clones and misses some; the assay was immunoSEQ multiplex PCR. In total the sample includes 290,000 or so clones, none of them seen once. Sequenced input: CD4+ T cells sorted from a lymph node. These receptors were collected from a C3H/HeJ mouse with alopecia areata. The MHC haplotype of this mouse line is H2-k.

This clone was counted between two and nine times. Gene names and germline match the mouse. The DNA ends 4 residues before the CDR3 does, and the rest of the CDR3 is filled in from the germline J gene. This chain uses TRBV13-2 with TRBJ2-1, with 8 bases lining up with TRBD2. The germline V gene has CDR1 NNHNN and CDR2 SYGAGS (reference sequence). J was trimmed by 2 bases and V by 2 bases; bases with no gene match: 0. The CDR3 has 14 residues. Here the CDR3 reads CASGETGDYAEQFF. CDR3 DNA, as far as it was read: TGTGCCAGCGGTGAGACTGGGGACTATGCT.

Remarks on this clone: Any gene name here is a mouse gene name. Coverage ceases 4 residues before the CDR3 finishes, and the germline J gene fills in the end. The rearrangement links TRBV13-2 to TRBJ1-2; 8 bases agree with TRBD1. Losses at the gene ends were 1 base for V and 4 bases for J; bases not matched to a gene: 6. CDR3 length: 15 residues. Germline V gives CDR1 NNHNN, CDR2 SYGAGS (reference sequence). The covered CDR3 bases are TGTGCCAGCGGTGATCCCAGGGGGCTGCGCTCC. Residues: CASGDPRGLRS. The complete CDR3 protein is CASGDPRGLRSDYTF.

To note about this clone: All gene names here are mouse names. The read halts 4 residues ahead of the CDR3 end, with the missing end drawn from the germline J gene. The same CDR3 is also encoded by other DNA sequences in this sample. J is TRBJ2-7 and V is TRBV1; TRBD2 matches 8 bases. CDR1 NSQYPW and CDR2 LRSPGD come from the germline V gene (reference sequence). This CDR3 has 15 residues. V lost 0 bases, J lost 2 bases, and 3 bases stayed unmatched. The sequenced part of the CDR3 DNA is TGCACCTGCAGTGCAGAGAGGGGGGGCGCCTAT. The encoded protein is CTCSAERGGAY. The full CDR3 reads CTCSAERGGAYEQYF.

Concerning this clone: The listed genes are named as in mouse. The CDR3 end is not reached by the read, which stops 4 residues before it; the germline J gene fills it in. J is TRBJ2-7 and V is TRBV13-3, with TRBD1 as a possible D gene (6 bases). The CDR3 extends over 13 amino acids. With 5 bases removed from V and 0 bases from J, the gap between germline ends came to 9 bases. Germline-derived CDR1 and CDR2 are NNHDY and SYVADS. The CDR3 bases that were read are TGTGCCAGCAGCCGGGACAACTCCTAT. It encodes CASSRDNSY. The entire CDR3 sequence reads CASSRDNSYEQYF.

Details on this clone: Any gene name here is a mouse gene name. The read falls 4 residues short of the CDR3 end, and the missing part is taken from the germline J gene. The J gene is TRBJ2-2, the V gene TRBV1; 8 nucleotides line up with TRBD1. Germline CDR1 NSQYPW, CDR2 LRSPGD (reference sequence). The V and J ends lost 6 bases and 2 bases, in that order; junction bases with no gene match: 2. This CDR3 spans 14 amino acids. The CDR3 protein is CTCRNRGNTGQLYF. CDR3 bases read: TGCACCTGCAGGAACAGGGGGAACACCGGG.

Concerning this clone itself: A read error is possible here, since a much larger clone lies one base away. Gene names are the mouse ones. The CDR3 here is CASSRQGTNSDYTF. Incomplete CDR3 DNA: TGTGCCAGCAGTCGACAGGGGACAAACTCC. V gene TRBV13-1 combines with J gene TRBJ1-2; 8 positions match TRBD1. The read halts 4 residues ahead of the CDR3 end, with the missing end drawn from the germline J gene. The CDR3 has 14 residues. Germline V gene lookup returns CDR1 NSHNY and CDR2 SYGAGN. The V segment lost 4 bases and the J segment 0 bases; nucleotides outside the gene matches: 2.

This clone was recorded a few times. Genes and germline are mouse. The read ends 4 residues before the CDR3 terminus; that terminus is restored from the germline J gene. Within the sample, other DNA sequences also encode this same CDR3. V and J are TRBV13-1 and TRBJ2-2; D unclear. Per germline, CDR1 NSHNY and CDR2 SYGAGN. The CDR3 totals 14 residues. The ends were cut back, 2 bases at V and 0 bases at J, with 5 bases in the middle. CDR3 DNA (partial): TGTGCCAGCAGTGAACAAGCAAACACCGGG. This encodes CASSEQANTG. The complete CDR3 protein is CASSEQANTGQLYF.

This clone occurred a few times. Mouse gene names apply. Coverage ceases 4 residues before the CDR3 finishes, and the germline J gene fills in the end. This chain uses TRBV13-3 with TRBJ2-3, with 9 bases lining up with TRBD2. The CDR3 covers 14 residues. Per germline, CDR1 NNHDY and CDR2 SYVADS. Trimming cost V 6 bases and J 3 bases; bases outside gene matches: 5. CDR3 DNA, as far as it was read: TGTGCCAGCACCACTGGGGGGTGGGCAGAA. Translation gives CASTTGGWAE. The full CDR3 is CASTTGGWAETLYF.

Worth noting for this clone: Genes and germline come from the mouse. The observed sequence ends 4 residues before the CDR3 terminus, with the missing tail filled in from the germline J gene. The rearrangement links TRBV13-3 to TRBJ1-1; D gene uncertain. This CDR3 region has 14 residues. Germline V gene lookup returns CDR1 NNHDY and CDR2 SYVADS. With 0 bases removed from V and 1 base from J, the gap between germline ends came to 7 bases. The part of the CDR3 DNA that was read is TGTGCCAGCAGTGATGCAAAAGGGAACACA. Translated, it gives CASSDAKGNT. The whole CDR3 sequence reads CASSDAKGNTEVFF.

This clone has just a few counts. A read error may explain this, as a much larger clone is one base away. Any gene name here is a mouse gene name. The CDR3 is cut off 4 residues early in the read; its end comes from the germline J gene. Different DNA sequences within this sample yield the same CDR3. The chain joins TRBV13-3 to TRBJ1-2; D is undetermined. Germline CDR1 reads NNHDY; CDR2 reads SYVADS. The CDR3 runs to 13 residues. V lost 0 bases and J lost 1, with 4 bases in between. CDR3 DNA, as far as it was read: TGTGCCAGCAGTGATGCCAGAAACTCC. This gives the protein CASSDARNS. The whole CDR3 protein is CASSDARNSDYTF.